The clone carrying this TCR beta chain has more than one count but fewer than ten. The data are from a study of neurological immune-mediated disorders. The time point: longitudinal time-point 2. The CDR3 contains 12 residues. Trimming removed 1 base at V and 3 bases at J, with 7 bases between. Looked up from germline, CDR1 is GTSNPN and CDR2 is SVGIG (reference sequence). TCRdb fed the 5' RACE reads into MiXCR, producing one record per CDR3 protein. The sample holds about 60,000 distinct CDR3 sequences, about 8.9% seen once. Sequenced material: PBMCs. The receptor was isolated from a man aged 30 to 45 in good health. The chain employs TRBV30 and TRBJ2-7, with no clear D. CDR3 sequence: CAWSGAYYEQYF. The DNA for the CDR3 is TGTGCCTGGAGTGGTGCGTACTACGAGCAGTACTTC.